Listed below are T cell receptor beta chains from one sample, sequenced in a study of T cells in Graves' hyperthyroidism and ophthalmopathy. MiXCR, applied by TCRdb to the multiplex PCR reads, yields one record per CDR3 protein. The sample yields under 450,000 distinct CDR3 sequences, approximately 18% seen once. Sequenced input: blood. The receptors were gathered from a woman between 25 and 40 years old with Graves' hyperthyroidism that later progressed to Graves' ophthalmopathy. Each CDR3 is given with its conserved first and last residue. D genes are given only for firm matches. Not every row has a clone size; where given, it reads once, few, many or a size class.

clone size: many; J gene: TRBJ2-7; V gene: TRBV28; D gene: -; CDR3 protein: CASSLWRQVIEQYF; CDR3 DNA: TGTGCCAGCAGTTTATGGAGACAGGTTATCGAGCAGTACTTC
clone size: -; J gene: TRBJ1-1; V gene: TRBV29-1; D gene: -; CDR3 protein: CSVVSGFEAFF; CDR3 DNA: TGCAGCGTCGTATCGGGGTTTGAAGCTTTCTTT
clone size: many; J gene: TRBJ2-1; V gene: TRBV20-1; D gene: TRBD2; CDR3 protein: CSASWLAGGGSYNEQFF; CDR3 DNA: TGCAGTGCTAGCTGGCTAGCGGGAGGAGGCTCCTACAATGAGCAGTTCTTC
clone size: -; J gene: TRBJ1-5; V gene: TRBV20-1; D gene: TRBD1; CDR3 protein: CSASEGTADSNQPQHF; CDR3 DNA: TGCAGTGCTAGTGAGGGGACAGCGGATAGCAATCAGCCCCAGCATTTT
clone size: few; J gene: TRBJ1-5; V gene: TRBV6-2/TRBV6-3; D gene: -; CDR3 protein: CASTRGINSNQPQHF; CDR3 DNA: TGTGCCAGCACCCGCGGCATAAATAGCAATCAGCCCCAGCATTTT
clone size: many; J gene: TRBJ2-7; V gene: TRBV20-1; D gene: -; CDR3 protein: CSARDYEVNSYEQYF; CDR3 DNA: TGCAGTGCTAGGGACTACGAGGTAAACTCCTACGAGCAGTACTTC
clone size: many; J gene: TRBJ1-2; V gene: TRBV24-1; D gene: -; CDR3 protein: CATSDSDPGGGYTF; CDR3 DNA: TGTGCCACCAGTGATTCCGACCCCGGAGGGGGCTACACCTTC
clone size: -; J gene: TRBJ2-7; V gene: TRBV27; D gene: TRBD1; CDR3 protein: CASSSGTGSGEQYF; CDR3 DNA: TGTGCCAGCAGTTCCGGGACAGGATCCGGCGAGCAGTACTTC
clone size: -; J gene: TRBJ1-2; V gene: TRBV20-1; D gene: -; CDR3 protein: CSARTATDYGYTF; CDR3 DNA: TGCAGTGCTAGGACGGCGACCGATTATGGCTACACCTTC
clone size: many; J gene: TRBJ2-1; V gene: TRBV27; D gene: TRBD2; CDR3 protein: CASSETRGSSYNEQFF; CDR3 DNA: TGTGCCAGCAGTGAAACGCGGGGGAGCTCCTACAATGAGCAGTTCTTC
clone size: few; J gene: TRBJ2-1; V gene: TRBV27; D gene: -; CDR3 protein: CASSLGLGNEQFF; CDR3 DNA: TGTGCCAGCAGTTTAGGCCTCGGGAATGAGCAGTTCTTC
clone size: many; J gene: TRBJ2-5; V gene: TRBV12-5; D gene: TRBD2; CDR3 protein: CASGDLAGREETQYF; CDR3 DNA: TGTGCTAGTGGCGACCTAGCGGGGAGGGAAGAGACCCAGTACTTC
clone size: many; J gene: TRBJ2-7; V gene: TRBV28; D gene: TRBD1; CDR3 protein: CASSHFGQGAYEQYF; CDR3 DNA: TGTGCCAGCTCCCATTTTGGACAGGGAGCCTACGAGCAGTACTTC
clone size: many; J gene: TRBJ1-1; V gene: TRBV28; D gene: -; CDR3 protein: CASRSHIEQGKGNTEAFF; CDR3 DNA: TGTGCCAGCAGATCGCACATTGAACAGGGAAAAGGTAACACTGAAGCTTTCTTT
clone size: -; J gene: TRBJ2-7; V gene: TRBV2; D gene: -; CDR3 protein: CASSEMTAAHEQYF; CDR3 DNA: TGTGCCAGCAGTGAAATGACAGCCGCCCACGAGCAGTACTTC
clone size: -; J gene: TRBJ2-3; V gene: TRBV3-1; D gene: TRBD2; CDR3 protein: CASSQGVAGVGGTQYF; CDR3 DNA: TGTGCCAGCAGCCAAGGAGTAGCGGGAGTTGGAGGTACGCAGTATTTT
clone size: -; J gene: TRBJ2-7; V gene: TRBV4-1; D gene: TRBD1; CDR3 protein: CASSRGGPGTGSYEQYF; CDR3 DNA: TGCGCCAGCAGCCGAGGAGGGCCCGGGACAGGGTCCTACGAGCAGTACTTC
clone size: few; J gene: TRBJ2-1; V gene: TRBV28; D gene: -; CDR3 protein: CASSTKNEQFF; CDR3 DNA: TGTGCCAGCAGCACTAAAAATGAGCAGTTCTTC
clone size: few; J gene: TRBJ1-1; V gene: TRBV19; D gene: -; CDR3 protein: CASSIDRVSEAFF; CDR3 DNA: TGTGCCAGTAGTATAGACAGGGTCTCTGAAGCTTTCTTT
clone size: many; J gene: TRBJ2-7; V gene: TRBV2; D gene: -; CDR3 protein: CASSDYHEQYF; CDR3 DNA: TGTGCCAGCAGTGACTACCACGAGCAGTACTTC
clone size: few; J gene: TRBJ1-1; V gene: TRBV5-6; D gene: -; CDR3 protein: CASSKKLGTEAFF; CDR3 DNA: TGTGCCAGCAGCAAAAAGTTGGGCACTGAAGCTTTCTTT
clone size: many; J gene: TRBJ1-6; V gene: TRBV6-1; D gene: TRBD1; CDR3 protein: CATEGQGFYNSPLHF; CDR3 DNA: TGTGCTACAGAGGGACAGGGGTTTTATAATTCACCCCTCCACTTT
clone size: many; J gene: TRBJ1-2; V gene: TRBV24-1; D gene: TRBD1; CDR3 protein: CATSDLRTGDHTF; CDR3 DNA: TGTGCCACCAGTGATTTAAGGACAGGGGACCACACCTTC
clone size: many; J gene: TRBJ2-7; V gene: TRBV19; D gene: -; CDR3 protein: CASSIRAAAEQYF; CDR3 DNA: TGTGCCAGTAGTATAAGGGCCGCGGCCGAGCAGTACTTC
clone size: many; J gene: TRBJ2-7; V gene: TRBV19; D gene: -; CDR3 protein: CASRETPGPYEQYF; CDR3 DNA: TGTGCCAGTAGGGAGACCCCCGGCCCCTACGAGCAGTACTTC
clone size: many; J gene: TRBJ2-1; V gene: TRBV7-7; D gene: -; CDR3 protein: CASSLGVRGEQFF; CDR3 DNA: TGTGCTAGCAGCTTAGGAGTTAGGGGTGAGCAGTTCTTC
clone size: -; J gene: TRBJ2-7; V gene: TRBV29-1; D gene: TRBD2; CDR3 protein: CSVENAGDSLISGSYEQYF; CDR3 DNA: TGCAGCGTTGAAAATGCGGGAGACTCCCTCATTTCGGGCTCCTACGAGCAGTACTTC
clone size: many; J gene: TRBJ2-7; V gene: TRBV6-1; D gene: TRBD2; CDR3 protein: CASSPRVAGYLRSSYEQYF; CDR3 DNA: TGTGCCAGCAGCCCCAGGGTAGCGGGTTACCTTAGGAGCTCCTACGAGCAGTACTTC
clone size: many; J gene: TRBJ1-1; V gene: TRBV30; D gene: -; CDR3 protein: CAWRQQGRNTEAFF; CDR3 DNA: TGTGCCTGGAGACAACAGGGAAGGAACACTGAAGCTTTCTTT